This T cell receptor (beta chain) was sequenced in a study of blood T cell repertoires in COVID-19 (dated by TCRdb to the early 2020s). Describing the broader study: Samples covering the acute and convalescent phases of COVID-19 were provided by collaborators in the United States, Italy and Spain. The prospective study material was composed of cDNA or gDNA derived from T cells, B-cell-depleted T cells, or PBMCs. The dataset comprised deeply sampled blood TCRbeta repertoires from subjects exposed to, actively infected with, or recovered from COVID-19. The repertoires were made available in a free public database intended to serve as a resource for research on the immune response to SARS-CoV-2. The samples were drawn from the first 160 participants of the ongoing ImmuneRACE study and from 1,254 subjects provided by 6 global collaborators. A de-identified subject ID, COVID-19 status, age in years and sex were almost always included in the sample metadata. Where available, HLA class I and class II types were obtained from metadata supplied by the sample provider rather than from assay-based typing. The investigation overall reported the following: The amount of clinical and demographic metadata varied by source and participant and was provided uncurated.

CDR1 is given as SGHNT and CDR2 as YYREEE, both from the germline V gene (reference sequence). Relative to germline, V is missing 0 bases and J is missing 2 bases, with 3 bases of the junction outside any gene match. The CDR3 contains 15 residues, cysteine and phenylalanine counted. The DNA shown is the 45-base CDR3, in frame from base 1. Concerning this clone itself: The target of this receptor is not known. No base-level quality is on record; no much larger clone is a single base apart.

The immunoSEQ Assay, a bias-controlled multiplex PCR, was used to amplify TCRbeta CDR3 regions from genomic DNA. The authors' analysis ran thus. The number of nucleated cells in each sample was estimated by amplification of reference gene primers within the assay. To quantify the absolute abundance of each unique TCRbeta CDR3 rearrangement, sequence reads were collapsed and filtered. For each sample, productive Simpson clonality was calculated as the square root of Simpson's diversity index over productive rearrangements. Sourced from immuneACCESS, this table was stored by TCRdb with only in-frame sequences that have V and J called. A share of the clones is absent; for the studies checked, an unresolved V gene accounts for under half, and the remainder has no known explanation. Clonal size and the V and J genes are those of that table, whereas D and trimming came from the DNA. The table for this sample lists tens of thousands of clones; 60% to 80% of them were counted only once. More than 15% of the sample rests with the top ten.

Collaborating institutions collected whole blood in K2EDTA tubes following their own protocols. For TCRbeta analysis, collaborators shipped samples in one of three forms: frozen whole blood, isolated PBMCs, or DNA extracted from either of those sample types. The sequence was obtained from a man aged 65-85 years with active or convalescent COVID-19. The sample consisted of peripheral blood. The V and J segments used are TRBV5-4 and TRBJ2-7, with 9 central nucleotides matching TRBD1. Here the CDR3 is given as CASSLGRDRAYEQYF. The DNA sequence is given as TGTGCCAGCAGCTTGGGCCGGGACAGGGCCTACGAGCAGTACTTC.